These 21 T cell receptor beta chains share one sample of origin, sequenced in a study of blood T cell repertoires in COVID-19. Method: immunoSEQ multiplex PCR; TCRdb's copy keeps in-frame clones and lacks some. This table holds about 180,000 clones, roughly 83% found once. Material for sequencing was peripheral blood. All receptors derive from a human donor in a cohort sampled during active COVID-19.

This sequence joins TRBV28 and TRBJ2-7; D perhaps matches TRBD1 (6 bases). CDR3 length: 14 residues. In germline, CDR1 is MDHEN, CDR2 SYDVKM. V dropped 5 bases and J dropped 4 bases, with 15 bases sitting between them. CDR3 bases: TGTGCCAGCAGTCTAACCGGGACACCATACGAGCAGTACTTC. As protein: CASSLTGTPYEQYF.

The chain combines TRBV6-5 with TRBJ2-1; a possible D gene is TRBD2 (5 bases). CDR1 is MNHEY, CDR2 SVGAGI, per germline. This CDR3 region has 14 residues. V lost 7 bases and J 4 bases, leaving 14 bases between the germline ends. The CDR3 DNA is TGTGCCAGCACTCCCGGAGGAATATACAATGAGCAGTTCTTC. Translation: CASTPGGIYNEQFF.

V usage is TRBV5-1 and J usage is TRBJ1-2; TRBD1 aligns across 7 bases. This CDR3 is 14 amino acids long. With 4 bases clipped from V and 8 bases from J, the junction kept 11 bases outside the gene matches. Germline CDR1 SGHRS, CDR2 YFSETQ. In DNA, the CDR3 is TGCGCCAGCAGCCTCGACGACAGGGCGGCCGGCTACACCTTC. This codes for CASSLDDRAAGYTF.

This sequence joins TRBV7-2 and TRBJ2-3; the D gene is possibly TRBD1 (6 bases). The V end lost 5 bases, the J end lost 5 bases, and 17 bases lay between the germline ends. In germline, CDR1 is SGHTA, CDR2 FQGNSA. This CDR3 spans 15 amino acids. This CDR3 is CASSESRGTGDTQYF. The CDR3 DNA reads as TGTGCCAGCAGCGAGAGCAGGGGTACGGGAGATACGCAGTATTTT.

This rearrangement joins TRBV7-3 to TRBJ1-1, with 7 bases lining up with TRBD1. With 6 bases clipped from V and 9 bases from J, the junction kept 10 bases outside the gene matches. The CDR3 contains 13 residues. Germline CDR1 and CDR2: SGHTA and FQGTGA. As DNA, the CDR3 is TGTGCCAGCAGGGCGACAGGGACTGGAAAAGCTTTCTTT. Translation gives CASRATGTGKAFF.

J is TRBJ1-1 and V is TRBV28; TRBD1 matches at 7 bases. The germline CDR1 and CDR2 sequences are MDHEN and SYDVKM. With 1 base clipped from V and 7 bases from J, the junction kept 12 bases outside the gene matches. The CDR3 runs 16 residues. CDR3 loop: CASSLSTTGWTREAFF. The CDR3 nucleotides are TGTGCCAGCAGTTTATCGACGACAGGGTGGACCCGTGAAGCTTTCTTT.

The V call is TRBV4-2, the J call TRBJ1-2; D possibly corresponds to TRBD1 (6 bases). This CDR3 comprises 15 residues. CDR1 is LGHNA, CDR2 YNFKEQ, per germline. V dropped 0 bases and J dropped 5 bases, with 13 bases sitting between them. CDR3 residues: CASSQDLQGNYGYTF. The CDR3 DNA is TGTGCCAGCAGCCAAGACTTGCAGGGGAATTATGGCTACACCTTC.

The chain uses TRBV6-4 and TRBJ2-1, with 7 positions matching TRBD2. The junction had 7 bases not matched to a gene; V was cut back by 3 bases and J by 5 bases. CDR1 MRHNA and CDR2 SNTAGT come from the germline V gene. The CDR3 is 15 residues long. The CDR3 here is CASSEVAGSNNEQFF. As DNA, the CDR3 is TGTGCCAGCAGTGAAGTAGCGGGCTCTAACAATGAGCAGTTCTTC.

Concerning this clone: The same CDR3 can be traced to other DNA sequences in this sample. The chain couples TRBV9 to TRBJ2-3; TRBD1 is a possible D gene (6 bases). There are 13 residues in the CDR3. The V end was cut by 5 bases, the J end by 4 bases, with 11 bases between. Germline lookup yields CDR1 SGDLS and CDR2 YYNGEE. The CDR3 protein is CASSLGGADTQYF. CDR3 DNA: TGTGCCAGCAGTTTAGGGGGAGCAGATACGCAGTATTTT.

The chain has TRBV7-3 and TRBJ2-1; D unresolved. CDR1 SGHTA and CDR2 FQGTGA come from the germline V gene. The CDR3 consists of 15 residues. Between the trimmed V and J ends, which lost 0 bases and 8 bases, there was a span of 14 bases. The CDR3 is CASSLTGGSRHEQFF. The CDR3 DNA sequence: TGTGCCAGCAGCTTAACGGGTGGATCCAGGCATGAGCAGTTCTTC.

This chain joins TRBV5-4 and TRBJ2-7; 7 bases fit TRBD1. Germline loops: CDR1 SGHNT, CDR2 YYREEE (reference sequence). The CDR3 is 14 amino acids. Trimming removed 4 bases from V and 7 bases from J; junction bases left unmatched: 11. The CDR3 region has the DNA TGTGCCAGCAGCCCACGACAGGGAGTGGGTGAGCAGTACTTC. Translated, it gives CASSPRQGVGEQYF.

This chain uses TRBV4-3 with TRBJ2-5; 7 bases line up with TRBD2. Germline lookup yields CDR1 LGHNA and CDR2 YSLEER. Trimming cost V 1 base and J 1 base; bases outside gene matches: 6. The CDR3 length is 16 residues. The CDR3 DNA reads TGCGCCAGCAGCCAAGGCGTGGGGGGGAGCCAAGAGACCCAGTACTTC. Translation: CASSQGVGGSQETQYF.

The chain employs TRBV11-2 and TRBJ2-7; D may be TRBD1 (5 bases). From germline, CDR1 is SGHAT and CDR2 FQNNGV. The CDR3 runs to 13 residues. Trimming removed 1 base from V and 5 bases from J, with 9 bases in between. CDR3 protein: CASSLARVDEQYF. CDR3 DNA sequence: TGTGCCAGCAGCTTAGCCAGGGTTGACGAGCAGTACTTC.

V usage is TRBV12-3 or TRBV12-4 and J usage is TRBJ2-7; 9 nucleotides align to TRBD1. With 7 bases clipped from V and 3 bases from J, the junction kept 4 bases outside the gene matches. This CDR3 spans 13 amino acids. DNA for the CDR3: TGTGCCAGCAAGGAGGGACAGGGCTACGAGCAGTACTTC. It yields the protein CASKEGQGYEQYF.

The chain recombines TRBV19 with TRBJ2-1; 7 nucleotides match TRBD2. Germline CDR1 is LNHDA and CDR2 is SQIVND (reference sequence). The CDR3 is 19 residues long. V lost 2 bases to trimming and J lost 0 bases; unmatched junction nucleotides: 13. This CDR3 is CASSIRGLADPPSYNEQFF. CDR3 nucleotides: TGTGCCAGTAGTATAAGGGGCCTAGCGGACCCTCCCTCCTACAATGAGCAGTTCTTC.

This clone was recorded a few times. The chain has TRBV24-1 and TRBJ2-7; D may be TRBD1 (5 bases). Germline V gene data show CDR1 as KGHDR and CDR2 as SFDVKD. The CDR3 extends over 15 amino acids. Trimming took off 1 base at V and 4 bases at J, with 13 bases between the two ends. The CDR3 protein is CATSDFRQGRYEQYF. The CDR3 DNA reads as TGTGCCACCAGTGATTTTCGGCAGGGTAGGTACGAGCAGTACTTC.

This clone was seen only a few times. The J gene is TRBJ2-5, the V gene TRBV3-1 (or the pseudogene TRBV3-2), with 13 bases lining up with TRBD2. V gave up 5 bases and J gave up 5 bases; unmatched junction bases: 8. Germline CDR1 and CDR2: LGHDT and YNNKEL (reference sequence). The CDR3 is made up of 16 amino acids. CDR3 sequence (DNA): TGTGCCAGCAGCTACAGGACTAGCGGGAGTCGGGAGACCCAGTACTTC. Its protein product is CASSYRTSGSRETQYF.

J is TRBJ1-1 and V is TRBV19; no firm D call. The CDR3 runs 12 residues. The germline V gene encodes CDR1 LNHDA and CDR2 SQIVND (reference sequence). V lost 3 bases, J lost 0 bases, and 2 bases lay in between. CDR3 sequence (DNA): TGTGCCAGTAGTATCGTGAACACTGAAGCTTTCTTT. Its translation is CASSIVNTEAFF.

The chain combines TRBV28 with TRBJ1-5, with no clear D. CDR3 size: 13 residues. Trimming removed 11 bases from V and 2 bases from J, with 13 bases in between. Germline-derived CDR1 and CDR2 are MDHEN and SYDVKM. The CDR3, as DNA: TGTGCCCATGGAGGGCCCGGCAATCAGCCCCAGCATTTT. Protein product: CAHGGPGNQPQHF.

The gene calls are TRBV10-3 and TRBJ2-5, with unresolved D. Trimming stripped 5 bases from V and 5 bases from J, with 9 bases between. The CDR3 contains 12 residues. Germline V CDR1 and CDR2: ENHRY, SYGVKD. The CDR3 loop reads CAISKQSETQYF. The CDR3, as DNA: TGTGCCATCAGTAAACAGTCGGAGACCCAGTACTTC.

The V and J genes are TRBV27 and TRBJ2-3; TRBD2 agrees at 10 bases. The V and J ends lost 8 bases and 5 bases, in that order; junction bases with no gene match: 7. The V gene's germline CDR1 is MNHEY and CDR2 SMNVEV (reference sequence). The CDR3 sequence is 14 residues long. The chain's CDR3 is CASGAGGPKDTQYF. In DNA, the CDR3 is TGTGCCAGCGGAGCGGGAGGGCCGAAAGATACGCAGTATTTT.